The clone carrying this T cell receptor beta chain was detected only once. The germline V and J ends were trimmed by 3 bases and 0 bases, with 11 bases remaining between them. The CDR3 is 15 residues long. Germline V lookup: CDR1 WSHSY, CDR2 SAAADI. Followed over time, Seattle patients had been enrolled while infection was active. The data stem from a study of blood T cell repertoires in COVID-19. Whole-study context: There were acute and convalescent COVID-19 samples, and they came from the United States, Italy and Spain. PBMCs, B-cell-depleted T cells, or T cells were the source of the cDNA or gDNA that made up the material.

Original processing notes: Reference gene primer amplification gave estimated nucleated cell counts. The repertoire was sequenced with immunoSEQ multiplex PCR; TCRdb's copy has only in-frame clones and lacks some. V and J calls and clone size are as listed in that table; D and trimming were resolved from the DNA. The data contain some 140,000 clones, under 85% of them seen just once; the ten biggest clones take up roughly 0.62%. The V gene is TRBV10-2, the J gene TRBJ1-1; D might be TRBD1 (5 bases). Material for sequencing was peripheral blood. The clonotype originates from a man aged 60 to 69 with COVID-19, enrolled during active disease. This CDR3 is CASSDGGALNTEAFF. CDR3 sequence (DNA): TGCGCCAGCAGTGATGGTGGGGCACTGAACACTGAAGCTTTCTTT.